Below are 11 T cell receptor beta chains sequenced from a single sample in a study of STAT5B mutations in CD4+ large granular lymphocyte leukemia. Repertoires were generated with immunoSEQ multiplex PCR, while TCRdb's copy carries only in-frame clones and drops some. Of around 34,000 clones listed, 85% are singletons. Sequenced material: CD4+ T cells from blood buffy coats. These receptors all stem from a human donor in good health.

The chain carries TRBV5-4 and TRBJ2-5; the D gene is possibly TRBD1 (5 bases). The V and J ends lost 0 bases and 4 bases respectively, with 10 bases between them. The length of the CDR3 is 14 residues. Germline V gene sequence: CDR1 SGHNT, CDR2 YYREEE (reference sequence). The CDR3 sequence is CASSLDQGLETQYF. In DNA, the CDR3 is TGTGCCAGCAGCTTGGATCAGGGATTAGAGACCCAGTACTTC.

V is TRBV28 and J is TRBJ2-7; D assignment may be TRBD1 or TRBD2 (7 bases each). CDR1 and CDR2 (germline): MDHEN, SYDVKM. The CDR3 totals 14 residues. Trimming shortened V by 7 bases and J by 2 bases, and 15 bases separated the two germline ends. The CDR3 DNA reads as TGTGCCAGCACCAAGGGAGGGGGCACCTACGAGCAGTACTTC. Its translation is CASTKGGGTYEQYF. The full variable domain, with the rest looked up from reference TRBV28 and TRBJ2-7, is DVKVTQSSRYLVKRTGEKVFLECVQDMDHENMFWYRQDPGLGLRLIYFSYDVKMKEKGDIPEGYSVSREKKERFSLILESASTNQTSMYLCASTKGGGTYEQYFGPGTRLTVT.

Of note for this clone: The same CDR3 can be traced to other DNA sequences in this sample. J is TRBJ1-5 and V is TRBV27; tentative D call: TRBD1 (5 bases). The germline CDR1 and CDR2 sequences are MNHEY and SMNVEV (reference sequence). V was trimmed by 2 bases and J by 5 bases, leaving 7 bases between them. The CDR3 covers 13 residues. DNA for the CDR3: TGTGCCAGCAGTTTACTAGGGGATCAGCCCCAGCATTTT. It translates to CASSLLGDQPQHF.

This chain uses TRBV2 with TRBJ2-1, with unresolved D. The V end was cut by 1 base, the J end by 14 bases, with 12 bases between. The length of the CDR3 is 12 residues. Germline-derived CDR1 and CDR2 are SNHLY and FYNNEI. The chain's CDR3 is CASSEVAPREFF. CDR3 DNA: TGTGCCAGCAGTGAAGTGGCCCCCCGGGAGTTCTTC. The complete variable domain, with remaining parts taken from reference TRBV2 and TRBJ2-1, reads EPEVTQTPSHQVTQMGQEVILRCVPISNHLYFYWYRQILGQKVEFLVSFYNNEISEKSEIFDDQFSVERPDGSNFTLKIRSTKLEDSAMYFCASSEVAPREFFGPGTRLTVL.

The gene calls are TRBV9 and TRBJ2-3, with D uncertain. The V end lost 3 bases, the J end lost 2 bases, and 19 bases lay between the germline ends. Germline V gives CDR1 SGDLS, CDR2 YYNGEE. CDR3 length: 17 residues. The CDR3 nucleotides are TGTGCCAGCAGCGCAGCTGGGCTTGGAGACGCCACAGATACGCAGTATTTT. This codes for CASSAAGLGDATDTQYF.

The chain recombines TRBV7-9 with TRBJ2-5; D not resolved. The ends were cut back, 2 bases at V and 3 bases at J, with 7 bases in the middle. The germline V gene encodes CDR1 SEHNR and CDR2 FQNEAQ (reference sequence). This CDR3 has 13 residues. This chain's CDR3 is CASSLTGKETQYF. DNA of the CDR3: TGTGCCAGCAGCTTAACGGGTAAAGAGACCCAGTACTTC.

Here the CDR3 DNA reads TGTGCCAGCAGCTTGGACAGGGTGAACACTGAAGCTTTCTTT. As protein: CASSLDRVNTEAFF. V and J are TRBV5-4 and TRBJ1-1; possible D gene TRBD1, 6 bases. The CDR3 is made up of 14 amino acids. The germline V and J ends were trimmed by 0 bases and 0 bases, with 6 bases remaining between them. Germline loops: CDR1 SGHNT, CDR2 YYREEE (reference sequence).

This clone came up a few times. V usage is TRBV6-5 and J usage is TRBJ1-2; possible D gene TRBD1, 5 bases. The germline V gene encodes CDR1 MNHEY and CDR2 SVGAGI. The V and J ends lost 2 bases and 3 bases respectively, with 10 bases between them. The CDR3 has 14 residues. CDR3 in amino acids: CASSYRGKDYGYTF. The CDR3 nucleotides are TGTGCCAGCAGTTACCGGGGGAAGGACTATGGCTACACCTTC.

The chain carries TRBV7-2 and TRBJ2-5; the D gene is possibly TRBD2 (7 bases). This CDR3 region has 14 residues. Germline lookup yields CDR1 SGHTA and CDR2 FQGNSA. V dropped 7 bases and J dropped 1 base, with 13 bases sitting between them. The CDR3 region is CASKPGGPQETQYF. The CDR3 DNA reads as TGTGCCAGCAAACCCGGGGGGCCCCAAGAGACCCAGTACTTC. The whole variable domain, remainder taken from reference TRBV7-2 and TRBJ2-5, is GAGVSQSPSNKVTEKGKDVELRCDPISGHTALYWYRQSLGQGLEFLIYFQGNSAPDKSGLPSDRFSAERTGGSVSTLTIQRTQQEDSAVYLCASKPGGPQETQYFGPGTRLLVL.

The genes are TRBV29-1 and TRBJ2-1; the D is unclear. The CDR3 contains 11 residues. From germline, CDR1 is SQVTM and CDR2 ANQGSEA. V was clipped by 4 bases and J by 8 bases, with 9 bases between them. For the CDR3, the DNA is TGCAGCGTTGCCCAGTTAGATGAGCAGTTCTTC. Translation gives CSVAQLDEQFF.

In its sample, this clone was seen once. The CDR3 is CAWSRLPGDPLGYGYTF. The CDR3, as DNA: TGTGCCTGGAGTAGATTGCCAGGGGACCCCCTTGGCTATGGCTACACCTTC. The chain carries TRBV30 and TRBJ1-2, with D perhaps matching TRBD1 (6 bases). The CDR3 sequence is 17 residues long. Germline CDR1 reads GTSNPN; CDR2 reads SVGIG (reference sequence). With 2 bases removed from V and 4 bases from J, the gap between germline ends came to 23 bases.